Below are 30 T cell receptor beta chains sequenced from a single sample in a study of blood T cell repertoires in COVID-19 (dated by TCRdb to 2019 to 2021). The method was the immunoSEQ multiplex PCR assay. Entries here come from immuneACCESS through TCRdb and include only in-frame sequences with V and J called. Some clones fail to appear in such tables; in the studies checked, an unresolved V gene covers under half of the shortfall, and the cause of the remainder is unknown. The sample table lists under 200,000 clones, roughly 87% of them with a count of one. The ten largest clones add up to 6% to 7.5% of the sample. Input material: PBMCs or T cells enriched from blood (not recorded which). The receptors come from a woman in her fifties or sixties who had recovered from COVID-19.

The chain has TRBV28 and TRBJ2-7, with 9 positions matching TRBD1. Germline V lookup: CDR1 MDHEN, CDR2 SYDVKM. The CDR3 consists of 19 residues. J was trimmed by 1 base and V by 2 bases; bases with no gene match: 15. CDR3 protein: CASSLSLSPDRGFSYEQYF. In DNA, the CDR3 is TGTGCCAGCAGTTTAAGTCTCTCTCCGGACAGGGGCTTTTCCTACGAGCAGTACTTC.

The V and J genes are TRBV19 and TRBJ1-4; D remains unclear. The V gene lost 5 bases and the J gene lost 0 bases, with 7 bases spanning the gap. The CDR3 covers 14 residues. Germline V CDR1 and CDR2: LNHDA, SQIVND (reference sequence). The CDR3 DNA sequence: TGTGCCAGTAGTCGGGAGGCAACTAATGAAAAACTGTTTTTT. Protein product: CASSREATNEKLFF.

V and J are TRBV3-1 (or the pseudogene TRBV3-2) and TRBJ1-2; 7 nucleotides align to TRBD1. This CDR3 spans 15 amino acids. CDR1 is LGHDT and CDR2 is YNNKEL in the germline V gene (reference sequence). With V trimmed by 5 bases and J by 4 bases, 10 bases remained unmatched. The CDR3 coding sequence is TGTGCCAGCAGCAACCAAGACAGGGCAGTCTATGGCTACACCTTC. Encoded protein: CASSNQDRAVYGYTF.

CDR3 protein: CASSIDSGRVKTYEQYF. The CDR3 bases are TGTGCCAGTAGTATAGATTCCGGCAGGGTTAAGACCTACGAGCAGTACTTC. The genes are TRBV19 and TRBJ2-7; tentatively, D is TRBD1 (5 bases). The CDR3 has 17 residues. Germline V gene data show CDR1 as LNHDA and CDR2 as SQIVND (reference sequence). Trimming shortened V by 0 bases and J by 2 bases, and 17 bases separated the two germline ends.

The chain has TRBV5-1 and TRBJ1-1; the D is unclear. Germline values: CDR1 SGHRS, CDR2 YFSETQ. The CDR3 sequence is 15 residues long. Trimming took off 4 bases at V and 2 bases at J, with 15 bases between the two ends. The CDR3 sequence: CASSLGDLSNTEAFF. The CDR3 nucleotides are TGCGCCAGCAGCCTCGGTGATCTGAGCAACACTGAAGCTTTCTTT.

V usage is TRBV7-2 and J usage is TRBJ2-1; TRBD1 matches 12 bases. The CDR3 loop spans 14 amino acids. V lost 5 bases and J lost 9; bases outside the gene matches: 5. Germline-derived CDR1 and CDR2 are SGHTA and FQGNSA. CDR3 in DNA: TGTGCCAGCAGCCCAGGGACAGGGGGCAGTGAGCAGTTCTTC. This translates into CASSPGTGGSEQFF.

This chain uses TRBV6-4 with TRBJ2-7, with D possibly matching TRBD2 (6 bases). The end of the DNA is better explained by TRBJ2-1, so the J call may be wrong. The CDR3 runs 15 residues. Germline CDR1 MRHNA, CDR2 SNTAGT. This chain's CDR3 is CASSDGPSVPGEQFF. CDR3 sequence (DNA): TGTGCCAGCAGTGACGGCCCTAGCGTACCGGGTGAGCAGTTCTTC.

The CDR3 sequence is CASSRAGTGGEKLFF. In DNA, the CDR3 is TGCGCCAGCAGCCGCGCCGGGACAGGAGGTGAAAAACTGTTTTTT. The rearrangement uses TRBV4-3 and TRBJ1-4, with TRBD1 matching 8 bases. This CDR3 region has 15 residues. Looked up from germline, CDR1 is LGHNA and CDR2 is YSLEER. Trimming removed 4 bases from V and 7 bases from J; junction bases left unmatched: 8.

CDR3 amino acids: CASSPIADTQYF. CDR3 DNA sequence: TGTGCCAGCAGCCCAATTGCAGATACGCAGTATTTT. The chain is built from TRBV11-1 and TRBJ2-3, with D uncertain. The CDR3 covers 12 residues. Looked up from germline, CDR1 is SGHAT and CDR2 is FQDESV (reference sequence). V dropped 5 bases and J dropped 4 bases, with 7 bases sitting between them.

This chain links TRBV28 with TRBJ1-2, with D possibly TRBD1 on 6 matching bases. This CDR3 is 15 amino acids long. Per the germline V gene, CDR1 is MDHEN and CDR2 is SYDVKM. The germline V and J ends were trimmed by 6 bases and 0 bases, with 14 bases remaining between them. The CDR3 loop reads CASRGHGQSNYGYTF. CDR3 sequence (DNA): TGTGCCAGCAGGGGACATGGACAGTCTAACTATGGCTACACCTTC.

The gene calls are TRBV5-1 and TRBJ2-2; 7 bases map to TRBD1. The CDR3 spans 15 residues. Germline values: CDR1 SGHRS, CDR2 YFSETQ. Trimming cost V 2 bases and J 0 bases; bases outside gene matches: 1. This CDR3 reads CASSFGTANTGELFF. Here the CDR3 DNA reads TGCGCCAGCAGCTTTGGGACAGCGAACACCGGGGAGCTGTTTTTT.

The chain is built from TRBV9 and TRBJ1-5, with 12 positions matching TRBD1. V was clipped by 4 bases and J by 2 bases; unmatched bases: 4. Germline loops: CDR1 SGDLS, CDR2 YYNGEE. The CDR3 has 16 amino acids. CDR3 loop: CASSIGTGGGNQPQHF. In DNA form, the CDR3 reads TGTGCCAGCAGCATCGGGACAGGGGGCGGCAATCAGCCCCAGCATTTT.

The chain employs TRBV5-4 and TRBJ1-4; D remains ambiguous. CDR3 length equals 13 residues. Germline lookup yields CDR1 SGHNT and CDR2 YYREEE (reference sequence). Trimming left V 7 bases short and J 8 bases short, with 15 bases between. The CDR3 is CASSPGNEEKLFF. CDR3 coding DNA: TGTGCCAGCTCCCCGGGGAATGAGGAAAAACTGTTTTTT.

This clone appeared a few times. This chain links TRBV6-5 with TRBJ1-2; D is unresolved. Germline values: CDR1 MNHEY, CDR2 SVGAGI. V was shortened by 6 bases and J by 4 bases, with 12 bases between the two germline ends. The CDR3 extends over 13 amino acids. CDR3 loop: CASSASAGYGYTF. The CDR3 DNA is TGTGCCAGCAGCGCTTCCGCGGGCTATGGCTACACCTTC.

This chain uses TRBV30 with TRBJ1-2, with 8 bases aligning to TRBD1. CDR3 length: 15 amino acids. Germline trimming cut 5 bases from V and 4 bases from J; bases unmatched to any gene: 12. Germline CDR1 reads GTSNPN; CDR2 reads SVGIG (reference sequence). As DNA, the CDR3 is TGTGCCTGGGTCCCCCTCAGGGGGCGCGTCTATGGCTACACCTTC. Residues: CAWVPLRGRVYGYTF.

V is TRBV10-3 and J is TRBJ2-3, with 12 bases fitting TRBD1. Germline loops: CDR1 ENHRY, CDR2 SYGVKD. Germline trimming cut 5 bases from V and 4 bases from J; bases unmatched to any gene: 10. The CDR3 has 17 residues. The CDR3 sequence is CAISRLGTGGRADTQYF. The CDR3 DNA is TGTGCCATCAGTAGGCTGGGGACAGGGGGCCGAGCAGATACGCAGTATTTT.

V and J are TRBV19 and TRBJ1-1, with 10 nucleotides matching TRBD1. After removal of 3 bases from V and 5 bases from J, the junction contained 21 bases not matched to a gene. The CDR3 runs to 20 residues. Germline CDR1 LNHDA, CDR2 SQIVND (reference sequence). CDR3 sequence (DNA): TGTGCCAGTAGTATGGCCCCAATGACAGGGGGCGCGGGGTTAGGGACTGAAGCTTTCTTT. It translates to CASSMAPMTGGAGLGTEAFF.

The chain employs TRBV25-1 and TRBJ2-2, with 9 bases fitting TRBD2. CDR3 length: 15 amino acids. The germline gives CDR1 MGHDK, CDR2 SYGVNS. V was clipped by 4 bases and J by 2 bases; unmatched bases: 2. This chain's CDR3 is CASSGAGGNTGELFF. The CDR3 bases are TGTGCCAGCAGTGGAGCGGGAGGTAACACCGGGGAGCTGTTTTTT. Drawing the rest from reference TRBV25-1 and TRBJ2-2, the complete variable domain is EADIYQTPRYLVIGTGKKITLECSQTMGHDKMYWYQQDPGMELHLIHYSYGVNSTEKGDLSSESTVSRIRTEHFPLTLESARPSHTSQYLCASSGAGGNTGELFFGEGSRLTVL.

J is TRBJ1-1 and V is TRBV24-1; D might be TRBD1 (6 bases). The ends were cut back, 4 bases at V and 7 bases at J, with 12 bases in the middle. This CDR3 has 13 amino acids. Germline V gene sequence: CDR1 KGHDR, CDR2 SFDVKD. CDR3: CATSEGDRYEAFF. Written as DNA, the CDR3 is TGTGCCACCAGTGAGGGCGACAGGTATGAAGCTTTCTTT.

The CDR3 DNA reads as TGTGCCAGCAGTGAAGAGGGAGCCGGGAACAATGAGCAGTTCTTC. It translates to CASSEEGAGNNEQFF. This chain links TRBV2 with TRBJ2-1; D might be TRBD2 (5 bases). Trimming cost V 1 base and J 5 bases, with 12 bases left between them. CDR1 and CDR2 (germline): SNHLY, FYNNEI. The CDR3 is 15 residues long.

The J gene is TRBJ2-1, the V gene TRBV6-4, with 7 bases that match TRBD2. The CDR3 extends over 15 amino acids. V lost 5 bases and J lost 0; bases outside the gene matches: 4. CDR1 is MRHNA, CDR2 SNTAGT, per germline. The CDR3 loop is CASSTSGTSYNEQFF. CDR3 DNA: TGTGCCAGCAGTACGAGCGGGACCTCCTACAATGAGCAGTTCTTC.

This clone was detected only once. CDR3 protein: CASSVLGTANQPQHF. CDR3 DNA: TGTGCCAGTAGTGTGCTCGGGACAGCAAATCAGCCCCAGCATTTT. The chain recombines TRBV19 with TRBJ1-5; 7 bases agree with TRBD1. CDR1 and CDR2 (germline): LNHDA, SQIVND (reference sequence). This CDR3 contains 15 residues. V gave up 5 bases and J gave up 4 bases; unmatched junction bases: 8.

This clone was counted only a few times. CDR3 DNA: TGTGCCAGTAGCGGTTTTCGGGACAGGGCTGGCTACACCTTC. This codes for CASSGFRDRAGYTF. The V and J genes are TRBV19 and TRBJ1-2; 9 bases match TRBD1. V gave up 6 bases and J gave up 7 bases; unmatched junction bases: 9. The CDR3 has 14 residues. CDR1 is LNHDA and CDR2 is SQIVND in the germline V gene (reference sequence).

V is TRBV2 and J is TRBJ1-5, with 10 nucleotides matching TRBD1. The J segment lost 2 bases and the V segment lost 6 bases, leaving 7 bases of the junction unmatched. This CDR3 is built from 16 residues. The V gene's germline CDR1 is SNHLY and CDR2 FYNNEI. Written as DNA, the CDR3 is TGTGCCAGCAGCCTCCGGGACAGGGGAGGCAATCAGCCCCAGCATTTT. Residues: CASSLRDRGGNQPQHF.

The chain recombines TRBV30 with TRBJ2-7; TRBD2 matches at 7 bases. The trim removed 4 bases at V and 7 bases at J, leaving 7 bases unmatched. Germline V gene sequence: CDR1 GTSNPN, CDR2 SVGIG (reference sequence). The CDR3 covers 12 residues. Here the CDR3 DNA reads TGTGCCTGGACCGGCAGGGAGGGTGAGCAGTACTTC. Its protein product is CAWTGREGEQYF.

The rearrangement uses TRBV5-1 and TRBJ2-1; 8 bases are a match to TRBD2. This CDR3 comprises 17 residues. With V trimmed by 2 bases and J by 2 bases, 9 bases remained unmatched. CDR1 and CDR2 from the germline V gene are SGHRS and YFSETQ. The CDR3 protein is CASSLVREGRAYNEQFF. The CDR3 DNA follows: TGCGCCAGCAGCTTAGTACGGGAGGGCCGGGCCTACAATGAGCAGTTCTTC. Complete variable domain (other parts from reference TRBV5-1 and TRBJ2-1): KAGVTQTPRYLIKTRGQQVTLSCSPISGHRSVSWYQQTPGQGLQFLFEYFSETQRNKGNFPGRFSGRQFSNSRSEMNVSTLELGDSALYLCASSLVREGRAYNEQFFGPGTRLTVL.

The rearrangement joins TRBV6-4 to TRBJ2-3; TRBD2 aligns across 7 bases. The CDR3 consists of 13 residues. J was trimmed by 5 bases and V by 6 bases; bases with no gene match: 5. Germline values: CDR1 MRHNA, CDR2 SNTAGT. In nucleotides, the CDR3 is TGTGCCAGCAGCGCGGGAGCGGTAGATACGCAGTATTTT. This encodes CASSAGAVDTQYF.

J is TRBJ1-1 and V is TRBV7-9; D uncertain. This CDR3 is built from 14 residues. Trimming removed 1 base from V and 6 bases from J, with 12 bases in between. Per the germline V gene, CDR1 is SEHNR and CDR2 is FQNEAQ (reference sequence). This CDR3 reads CASSLDVEYAEAFF. The CDR3 nucleotides are TGTGCCAGCAGCTTAGACGTAGAATACGCTGAAGCTTTCTTT.

The chain joins TRBV13 to TRBJ2-5, with a weak D call TRBD2 (7 bases). V was clipped by 4 bases and J by 2 bases, with 17 bases between them. Germline CDR1 PRHDT, CDR2 FYEKMQ (reference sequence). The CDR3 sequence is 16 residues long. For the CDR3, the DNA is TGTGCCAGCAGCTGGGTGGCAGGGAGGGGGCAAGAGACCCAGTACTTC. This gives the protein CASSWVAGRGQETQYF.

The chain is built from TRBV24-1 and TRBJ2-1; D might be TRBD1 (6 bases). Trimming left V 5 bases short and J 3 bases short, with 10 bases between. CDR3 length equals 14 residues. Germline V CDR1 and CDR2: KGHDR, SFDVKD. CDR3 nucleotide sequence: TGTGCCACCAGTGTGTCAGGGGACTACAATGAGCAGTTCTTC. Translated, it gives CATSVSGDYNEQFF.